The T cell receptor beta chain under discussion was sequenced for a study of T cells in Graves' hyperthyroidism and ophthalmopathy. The CDR3 is 14 residues long. From germline, CDR1 is SGHRS and CDR2 YFSETQ. The V end was cut by 3 bases, the J end by 8 bases, with 14 bases between. Amplification of TCR beta CDR3 regions used RNA as the template. The TCR CDR3 first-round RT-PCR relied on the HTBI primer set. TCRdb passed the multiplex PCR reads through MiXCR, listing each CDR3 protein once. The table has 300,000 to 450,000 distinct CDR3 sequences, roughly 15% seen once. The sample taken for sequencing was blood. This TCR was recovered from a woman in her thirties with Graves' hyperthyroidism that later progressed to Graves' ophthalmopathy. The V call is TRBV5-1, the J call TRBJ2-2; D is perhaps TRBD1 (5 bases). The CDR3 protein is CASSYTGDRGELFF. In DNA form, the CDR3 reads TGCGCCAGCAGCTACACAGGTGACCGGGGGGAGCTGTTTTTT.